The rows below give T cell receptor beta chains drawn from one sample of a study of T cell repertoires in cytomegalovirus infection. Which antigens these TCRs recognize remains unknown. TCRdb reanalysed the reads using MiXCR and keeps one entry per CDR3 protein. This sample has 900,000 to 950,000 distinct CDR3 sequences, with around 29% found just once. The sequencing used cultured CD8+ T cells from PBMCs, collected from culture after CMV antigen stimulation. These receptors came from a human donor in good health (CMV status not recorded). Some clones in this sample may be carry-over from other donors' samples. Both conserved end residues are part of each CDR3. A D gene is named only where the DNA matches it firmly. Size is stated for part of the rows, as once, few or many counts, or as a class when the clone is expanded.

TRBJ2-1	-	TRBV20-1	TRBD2	CSARDWDYSYNEQFF	TGCAGTGCTAGAGATTGGGACTACTCATACAATGAGCAGTTCTTC
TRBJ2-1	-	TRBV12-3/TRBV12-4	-	CASSFSGLNEQFF	TGTGCCAGCAGTTTCTCGGGGTTAAATGAGCAGTTCTTC
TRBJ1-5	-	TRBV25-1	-	CASSEKGGRGNQPQHF	TGTGCCAGCAGTGAAAAAGGGGGTAGGGGCAATCAGCCCCAGCATTTT
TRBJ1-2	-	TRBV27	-	CASSPNRGDYGYTF	TGTGCCAGCAGTCCTAATAGGGGGGACTATGGCTACACCTTC
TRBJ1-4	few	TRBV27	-	CASRRTGGVEKLFF	TGTGCCAGCAGGCGGACGGGAGGGGTTGAAAAACTGTTTTTT
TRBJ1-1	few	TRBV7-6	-	CASSLKEGHPDTEAFF	TGTGCCAGCAGCTTAAAGGAGGGACACCCAGACACTGAAGCTTTCTTT
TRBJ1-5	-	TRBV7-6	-	CVSSLEGNQPQHF	TGTGTCAGCAGCTTAGAGGGCAATCAGCCCCAGCATTTT
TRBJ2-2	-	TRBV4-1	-	CASSLGVGGSNTGELFF	TGCGCCAGCAGCCTAGGGGTCGGAGGTTCGAACACCGGGGAGCTGTTTTTT
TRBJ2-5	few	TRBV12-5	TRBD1	CASGETGGYQETQYF	TGTGCTAGTGGAGAGACAGGGGGGTACCAAGAGACCCAGTACTTC
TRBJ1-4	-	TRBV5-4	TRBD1	CASSWTGLDPNEKLFF	TGTGCCAGCAGCTGGACAGGTTTAGACCCTAATGAAAAACTGTTTTTT
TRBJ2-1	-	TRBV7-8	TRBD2	CASSIRTSGDEQFF	TGTGCCAGCAGCATCCGGACTAGCGGGGATGAGCAGTTCTTC